This entry lists 23 T cell receptor beta chains sequenced from one sample in a study of blood T cell repertoires in COVID-19. Measured with immunoSEQ multiplex PCR; TCRdb has only the in-frame clones, and not every one. The data hold about 150,000 clones, with approximately 84% observed a single time. Sequenced: peripheral blood. The receptors stem from a woman in her sixties or seventies with COVID-19, enrolled during active disease.

This chain links TRBV24-1 with TRBJ1-1; D may be TRBD1 (6 bases). V lost 8 bases and J 2 bases, leaving 14 bases between the germline ends. CDR1 is KGHDR and CDR2 is SFDVKD in the germline V gene. The CDR3 is made up of 14 amino acids. The CDR3 is CATTRGGANTEAFF. The CDR3 coding sequence is TGTGCCACCACCAGGGGCGGAGCCAACACTGAAGCTTTCTTT.

The rearrangement uses TRBV6-2 or TRBV6-3 and TRBJ1-5; 8 bases match TRBD1. Germline V gives CDR1 MNHEY, CDR2 SVGEGT. There are 13 residues in the CDR3. V shed 7 bases, J shed 7 bases, and the junction held 6 bases outside the gene matches. CDR3 sequence: CASTPDRVQPQHF. CDR3 bases: TGTGCCAGCACCCCGGACAGGGTACAGCCCCAGCATTTT.

This rearrangement joins TRBV19 to TRBJ1-1; weak D call: TRBD1 (6 bases). This CDR3 has 13 residues. From germline, CDR1 is LNHDA and CDR2 SQIVND (reference sequence). Trimming removed 9 bases at V and 1 base at J, with 12 bases between. The CDR3: CASGQWENTEAFF. CDR3 coding DNA: TGTGCCAGCGGACAGTGGGAGAACACTGAAGCTTTCTTT.

V is TRBV2 and J is TRBJ1-2; D not resolved. Trimming removed 0 bases from V and 4 bases from J, with 12 bases in between. The CDR3 is 15 residues long. The germline gives CDR1 SNHLY, CDR2 FYNNEI. The CDR3 sequence: CASSEARGLGYGYTF. Written as DNA, the CDR3 is TGTGCCAGCAGTGAAGCGCGCGGGCTGGGCTATGGCTACACCTTC. Using reference TRBV2 and TRBJ1-2 for the parts outside the CDR3, the full variable domain is EPEVTQTPSHQVTQMGQEVILRCVPISNHLYFYWYRQILGQKVEFLVSFYNNEISEKSEIFDDQFSVERPDGSNFTLKIRSTKLEDSAMYFCASSEARGLGYGYTFGSGTRLTVV.

J is TRBJ2-7 and V is TRBV19; 8 bases are a match to TRBD2. With V trimmed by 3 bases and J by 2 bases, 6 bases remained unmatched. The CDR3 is 15 amino acids. Germline V gene sequence: CDR1 LNHDA, CDR2 SQIVND (reference sequence). CDR3: CASSITGTRTYEQYF. CDR3 DNA: TGTGCCAGTAGTATCACCGGGACTAGGACCTACGAGCAGTACTTC.

The CDR3 protein is CASGFDNTRNQPQHF. The CDR3 DNA sequence: TGTGCTAGTGGTTTCGATAACACCCGCAATCAGCCCCAGCATTTT. V gene TRBV12-5 combines with J gene TRBJ1-5; D is ambiguous. Germline assignment: CDR1 LGHNT and CDR2 FRNRAP. V dropped 3 bases and J dropped 2 bases, with 11 bases sitting between them. This CDR3 has 15 residues.

This clone showed up just a few times. The chain has TRBV20-1 and TRBJ2-3, with TRBD2 as a possible D gene (6 bases). CDR1 is DFQATT and CDR2 is SNEGSKA in the germline V gene (reference sequence). With 0 bases removed from V and 8 bases from J, the gap between germline ends came to 6 bases. This CDR3 is built from 11 residues. The DNA of the CDR3 is TGCAGTGCTAGAGAGGGGGGTACGCAGTATTTT. It translates to CSAREGGTQYF.

Comment on this clone: The identical CDR3 is also encoded by other nucleotide sequences in the sample. The rearrangement joins TRBV6-5 to TRBJ1-5, with D possibly TRBD1 on 6 matching bases. The CDR3 has 13 amino acids. CDR1 is MNHEY and CDR2 is SVGAGI in the germline V gene. Between the trimmed V and J ends, which lost 5 bases and 2 bases, there was a span of 7 bases. The CDR3 is CASSRQGNQPQHF. CDR3 sequence (DNA): TGTGCCAGCAGTCGACAGGGCAATCAGCCCCAGCATTTT.

CDR3 bases: TGTGCCAGCAGCCCAAGACTAACAGATACGCAGTATTTT. Its translation: CASSPRLTDTQYF. The chain couples TRBV14 to TRBJ2-3; D might be TRBD2 (5 bases). CDR1 and CDR2 from the germline V gene are SGHDN and FVKESK. V was clipped by 4 bases and J by 3 bases, with 8 bases between them. The CDR3 has 13 amino acids.

The chain is built from TRBV5-5 and TRBJ1-1; D gene uncertain. The germline gives CDR1 SGHKS, CDR2 YYEKEE (reference sequence). The CDR3 extends over 16 amino acids. Deletions cut 4 bases from V and 5 bases from J, with 21 bases between. Written as DNA, the CDR3 is TGTGCCAGCAGCCCCACGCCCGTGGTTAGAGAGACTGAAGCTTTCTTT. It specifies CASSPTPVVRETEAFF.

This clone was counted between two and nine times. The J gene is TRBJ2-2, the V gene TRBV10-1, with 9 positions matching TRBD1. This CDR3 contains 15 residues. Germline values: CDR1 WNHNN, CDR2 SYGVQD (reference sequence). V was pared by 6 bases and J by 5 bases, with 7 bases of the junction left unmatched. This CDR3 reads CASSGGQGRTGELFF. The CDR3 DNA follows: TGCGCCAGCAGCGGCGGACAGGGGAGAACCGGGGAGCTGTTTTTT.

The chain is built from TRBV18 and TRBJ1-6; D call uncertain. Germline CDR1 KGHSH, CDR2 LQKENI. The CDR3 consists of 15 residues. Trimming stripped 5 bases from V and 7 bases from J, with 15 bases between. The CDR3 DNA follows: TGTGCCAGCTCAAATTCCCAGCGTCAGAATTCACCCCTCCACTTT. Translation gives CASSNSQRQNSPLHF.

This chain connects TRBV5-5 to TRBJ1-5; 7 bases match TRBD1. Losses at the gene ends were 2 bases for V and 1 base for J; bases not matched to a gene: 6. The CDR3 spans 16 residues. Germline CDR1 is SGHKS and CDR2 is YYEKEE (reference sequence). CDR3 bases: TGTGCCAGCAGCTTAATTGCAGGGGGAAGCAATCAGCCCCAGCATTTT. It is translated as CASSLIAGGSNQPQHF.

J is TRBJ2-3 and V is TRBV19; no firm D call. Between the trimmed V and J ends, which lost 4 bases and 0 bases, there was a span of 11 bases. The CDR3 is made up of 15 amino acids. Per germline, CDR1 LNHDA and CDR2 SQIVND (reference sequence). CDR3 in amino acids: CASSKQFTSTDTQYF. CDR3 sequence (DNA): TGTGCCAGTAGTAAACAGTTTACTAGCACAGATACGCAGTATTTT.

The J gene is TRBJ1-2, the V gene TRBV30, with 8 nucleotides matching TRBD1. Germline assignment: CDR1 GTSNPN and CDR2 SVGIG (reference sequence). The CDR3 is 14 amino acids. V gave up 1 base and J gave up 4 bases; unmatched junction bases: 5. The CDR3 nucleotides read TGTGCCTGGAGTGCGACTGGACAGGGCTATGGCTACACCTTC. Protein: CAWSATGQGYGYTF. Combining the CDR3 with reference TRBV30 and TRBJ1-2 gives the whole variable domain SQTIHQWPATLVQPVGSPLSLECTVEGTSNPNLYWYRQAAGRGLQLLFYSVGIGQISSEVPQNLSASRPQDRQFILSSKKLLLSDSGFYLCAWSATGQGYGYTFGSGTRLTVV.

The chain links TRBV3-1 (or the pseudogene TRBV3-2) to TRBJ2-1, with 12 bases matching TRBD2. Germline loops: CDR1 LGHDT, CDR2 YNNKEL (reference sequence). This CDR3 region has 19 residues. Trimming removed 1 base from V and 0 bases from J; junction bases left unmatched: 7. CDR3 in DNA: TGTGCCAGCAGCCAAGGACTAGCGGGGGCCCTGAGCTCCTACAATGAGCAGTTCTTC. Translating gives CASSQGLAGALSSYNEQFF.

The J gene is TRBJ1-5, the V gene TRBV6-1; the D gene is possibly TRBD1 (6 bases). This CDR3 comprises 13 residues. With 3 bases removed from V and 4 bases from J, the gap between germline ends came to 7 bases. The germline gives CDR1 MNHNS, CDR2 SASEGT. The CDR3 sequence: CASSDTGNQPQHF. CDR3 nucleotide sequence: TGTGCCAGCAGTGATACAGGGAATCAGCCCCAGCATTTT.

J is TRBJ1-1 and V is TRBV4-1, with unresolved D. The CDR3 is made up of 12 amino acids. V lost 5 bases to trimming and J lost 7 bases, with 11 bases between them. Germline V gene lookup returns CDR1 MGHRA and CDR2 YSYEKL. This chain's CDR3 is CASSGVASEAFF. CDR3 DNA sequence: TGCGCCAGCAGCGGCGTGGCTAGTGAAGCTTTCTTT.

The rearrangement uses TRBV7-2 and TRBJ2-4; a possible D gene is TRBD2 (6 bases). This CDR3 region has 16 residues. Trimming cost V 4 bases and J 0 bases, with 13 bases left between them. The germline V gene encodes CDR1 SGHTA and CDR2 FQGNSA. The CDR3 coding sequence is TGTGCCAGCAGCTCCTCGGGGGTGATAGCCAAAAACATTCAGTACTTC. Its protein is CASSSSGVIAKNIQYF. Based on the CDR3 plus reference TRBV7-2 and TRBJ2-4, the full variable domain is GAGVSQSPSNKVTEKGKDVELRCDPISGHTALYWYRQSLGQGLEFLIYFQGNSAPDKSGLPSDRFSAERTGGSVSTLTIQRTQQEDSAVYLCASSSSGVIAKNIQYFGAGTRLSVL.

In this sample, this clone turned up once. The rearrangement links TRBV29-1 to TRBJ2-1; possible D gene TRBD1, 5 bases. The V end lost 4 bases, the J end lost 10 bases, and 11 bases lay between the germline ends. This CDR3 spans 11 amino acids. Germline values: CDR1 SQVTM, CDR2 ANQGSEA. The CDR3 DNA reads TGCAGCGTTGGTCACTGGACAGAGCAGTTCTTC. This codes for CSVGHWTEQFF.

This clone was picked up one time. The chain uses TRBV9 and TRBJ2-1; the match to TRBD2 covers 14 bases. The CDR3 covers 16 residues. The V gene end was trimmed by 3 bases and the J gene end by 4 bases; junction bases not matched to a gene: 3. CDR1 is SGDLS and CDR2 is YYNGEE in the germline V gene. The CDR3 spells CASSAGTSGGYNEQFF. The CDR3, as DNA: TGTGCCAGCAGCGCAGGGACTAGCGGGGGATACAATGAGCAGTTCTTC.

The genes are TRBV7-2 and TRBJ2-5, with D uncertain. Germline V lookup: CDR1 SGHTA, CDR2 FQGNSA. The CDR3 consists of 13 residues. V was clipped by 2 bases and J by 3 bases, with 7 bases between them. The DNA for the CDR3 is TGTGCCAGCAGCTTAAACTTCAAAGAGACCCAGTACTTC. Translation: CASSLNFKETQYF. The full variable domain, rest sourced from reference TRBV7-2 and TRBJ2-5, is GAGVSQSPSNKVTEKGKDVELRCDPISGHTALYWYRQSLGQGLEFLIYFQGNSAPDKSGLPSDRFSAERTGGSVSTLTIQRTQQEDSAVYLCASSLNFKETQYFGPGTRLLVL.

This clone was detected only once. This sequence joins TRBV19 and TRBJ1-2, with D maybe TRBD1 (5 bases). Trimming stripped 11 bases from V and 6 bases from J, with 19 bases between. This CDR3 has 13 residues. The germline CDR1 and CDR2 sequences are LNHDA and SQIVND (reference sequence). As DNA, the CDR3 is TGTGCCTGTGCTGACCGGGGGGGGAATGGCTACACCTTC. Translated, it gives CACADRGGNGYTF.